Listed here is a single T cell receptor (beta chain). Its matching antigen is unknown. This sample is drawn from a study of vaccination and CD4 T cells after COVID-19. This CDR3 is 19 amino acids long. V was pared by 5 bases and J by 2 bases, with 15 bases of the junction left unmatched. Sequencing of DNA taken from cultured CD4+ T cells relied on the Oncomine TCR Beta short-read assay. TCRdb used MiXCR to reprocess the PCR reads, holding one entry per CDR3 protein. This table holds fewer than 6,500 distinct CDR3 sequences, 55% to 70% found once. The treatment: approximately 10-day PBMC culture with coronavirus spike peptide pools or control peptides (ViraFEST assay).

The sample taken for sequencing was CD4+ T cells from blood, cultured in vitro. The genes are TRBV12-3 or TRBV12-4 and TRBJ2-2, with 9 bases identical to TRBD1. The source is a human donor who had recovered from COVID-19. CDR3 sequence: CASSPIHRGLIFNTGELFF. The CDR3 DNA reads TGTGCCAGCAGTCCGATCCACAGGGGGCTAATTTTTAACACCGGGGAGCTGTTTTTT.